The present T cell receptor (beta chain) was sequenced within a study of cytomegalovirus exposure and HLA in healthy donors (dated by TCRdb to 2016 to 2017). The study in broad terms: An earlier analysis of some 550 of the donors reported more than 250 Gb of sequence data and around 110 million unique TCR beta sequences from 150 million to 200 million T cells. An early release covering roughly 640 HLA-typed donors comprised 250 to 350 gigabases of sequencing data and approximately 85 million unique TCR sequences. Among the roughly 370 genotyped donors, around 81% belonged to the genetic ancestry cluster associated with self-reported Caucasian donors. The study aimed to test whether signatures of past pathogen exposure could be identified by cataloging public T cell receptors. The T cell repertoires of about 700 subjects were profiled by immunosequencing and related to cytomegalovirus serostatus. A separate validation cohort of about 110 different subjects was used in addition to the roughly 670-subject first cohort. High-throughput TCR immunosequencing, statistical association of individual TCRs with disease status, and machine learning were combined to predict cytomegalovirus infection status. A later analysis re-analyzed previously published TCR beta repertoires from 660 or so donors and added high-resolution HLA genotyping to study TCR occurrence patterns. In the later analysis, no new phenotypic data were used to find candidate immune exposures; instead, reliance was placed on TCR beta sequences and their occurrence across donors. In an earlier analysis of more than 550 of the donors, high-throughput TCR beta sequencing was used to judge whether each TCR beta V gene segment behaved as functional or pseudogenic. Donor age, sex, ethnicity and CMV serostatus were collected together with the repertoire data. In a later genetic analysis, genome-wide SNP genotypes for about 60% of the 666 donors were used, and that subset was treated as a discovery cohort. All discovery cohort repertoires had been generated on a single sequencing platform. HLA typing included class I and class II loci at four-digit resolution. Typing coverage differed by locus: A, B, C, DRB1 and DQB1 were typed in roughly 620-630 donors, DQA1 in approximately 520, DPA1 in some 610, and DPB1 in approximately 450. A handful of DR-DQ haplotypes were handled as single units for association and clustering because linkage in the cohort was strong. Among some 410 genotyped donors of the cohort, an average of approximately 230,000 unique TCR beta nucleotide sequences were sequenced per donor, roughly a sixth of them non-productive.

Libraries were constructed by the immunoSEQ multiplex PCR assay. For the multiplex PCR, a mixture combining 60 forward primers for TCR Vbeta segments and 13 reverse primers for TCR Jbeta segments was used. The CDR3 region of rearranged TCR beta genes was amplified from genomic DNA by a multiplex PCR assay. On the Illumina HiSeq System, the amplified TCR beta libraries were sequenced as 87-base-pair reads. The source study handled its data this way. A later analysis tallied roughly 78 million unique TCR beta chains across the 666 repertoires, and about 12 million of those chains were shared by two or more donors. A nearest-neighbor algorithm error-corrected the raw reads and collapsed the reads into unique sequences, merging closely related sequences to remove PCR and sequencing errors. To assign V, D and J gene segments, CDR3 sequences were aligned to IMGT reference sequences. For a sequence to be retained, at least a six-nucleotide match to both a V gene segment and a J gene segment was required. A rearrangement counted as productive if the CDR3 had no stop codons and remained in frame with V and J, and every other rearrangement counted as non-productive. Following IMGT convention, CDR3 was defined as the stretch from the second conserved V-encoded cysteine to the conserved J-encoded phenylalanine. The earlier analysis of some 600 of the donors excluded sequences that lacked an unambiguous match to a single V gene segment. An earlier analysis of several hundred of the donors called V segments functional above 56.7% productive rearrangements and segregating when the between-donor standard deviation exceeded 5%. To diagnose cytomegalovirus status from the catalog of TCR beta chain sequences, a statistical classification framework was built. A later analysis assigned V and J genes by comparing TCR nucleotide sequences with IMGT/GENE-DB human TR gene sequences. The TCRdist pipeline was used in a later analysis to assign CDR3 sequences and most-parsimonious VDJ recombination scenarios. In a later analysis, each TCR beta chain was defined by its CDR3 amino acid sequence together with its V-gene family, and reads lacking a unique V-gene family were excluded. In a later analysis, a few hundred highly shared, low-generation-probability nucleotide sequences were removed to address suspected cross-contamination and a sequencing artifact. For each public chain, a later analysis derived a clonal expansion index from normalized ranks of inferred template counts within each repertoire. In a later analysis, generation probabilities were computed with a VDJ recombination model fitted to out-of-frame rearrangements, and the resulting probabilities were checked against IGoR. In a later analysis, hypergeometric tests were used to score TCR-TCR, TCR-HLA and TCR-CMV co-occurrence, with a repertoire-size bias correction applied to TCR pairs. To estimate false discovery rates, a later analysis permuted the HLA or CMV assignments 20 times. A later analysis grouped co-occurring TCRs with DBSCAN, adding TCRdist sequence similarity when clustering within HLA-allele-positive subsets. Repertoires with fewer than 30,000 or more than 120,000 public chains were left out of co-occurrence clustering, as were five repertoires with anomalous nucleotide sharing. TCRdb carries this immuneACCESS record with in-frame sequences only. Its versions omit some clonotypes, under half of them owing to an unresolved V gene in the studies checked, with the rest unexplained. Clone size and V and J calls were adopted from that table, with D and trimming inferred from the DNA. The sample table holds under 130,000 clones, of which less than 80% were seen once. 1% to 1.5% of the sample belongs to the ten largest clones.

Results and caveats for the whole study, not just this receptor: Some IMGT-functional V segments, including TRBV6-2 and TRBV6-3, could not be told apart with the 87-base-pair reads, so those segments were excluded. The study listed over 150 TCR beta chains as associated with cytomegalovirus. Specific HLA alleles were associated with 15,000 to 20,000 TCR beta sequences at a false discovery rate of 0.05 in a later analysis. A few of the identified cytomegalovirus-associated TCR beta chains were confirmed in vitro to be specific for cytomegalovirus antigens. While some public TCRs were present in many individuals, most TCR sequences turned up only very rarely across donors. An association between a missense DCLRE1C variant and V-gene and J-gene trimming of TCR beta chains was found in a later genetic analysis and replicated in an independent cohort. A cluster of highly shared sequence variants was judged likely to represent a technical artifact of the sequencing pipeline. The only immune exposure information available for the cohort was CMV serostatus. Cytomegalovirus status was reported to be diagnosed by the classifier with high specificity and sensitivity in both the original and validation cohorts. A later analysis reported that several top co-occurrence clusters appeared linked to parvovirus B19, influenza, CMV and Epstein-Barr virus. A later genetic analysis reported fewer N-insertions in productive TCRs among donors in an Asian-associated ancestry cluster than the 666-donor mean. The earlier analysis of approximately 540 of the donors excluded 15 to 20 rarely observed V segments, including chromosome 9 orphons, because counts were too low. In an earlier analysis of 500 to 650 of the donors, most TCR beta V segments appeared in productive rearrangements about 90% or about 30% of the time, broadly matching IMGT annotations. In a later analysis, the rate of TCR association differed among HLA loci, with DRB1 alleles having the most associated TCRs and HLA-C alleles having the fewest. A further reported finding was that TCR beta sequences accurately predicted the HLA-A and HLA-B alleles for most subjects in the first cohort. Because HLA typing was missing for some donors at each locus, association tests included only the typed subset. Linkage disequilibrium might explain the correlated functional status among segregating V segments, but an unknown experimental factor could not be ruled out. According to a later analysis, most CMV-associated TCR beta chains appeared to be HLA-restricted, and the HLA associations seemed to be driven largely by CMV exposure. In this cohort, only TCR beta chains were sequenced, and detectable features were limited by the absence of alpha or paired-chain data. Compared with equally common non-associated chains, HLA-associated TCR beta chains in a later analysis were more clonally expanded and had lower generation probabilities. The authors suggested that the approach could potentially be extended to other disease states and immunological phenotypes. Assigning TCR associations to individual alleles was difficult when HLA alleles, especially DR and DQ, strongly co-occurred. The presence/absence analyses assumed that sequencing depth was roughly uniform across donors, and that assumption may not be true.

The cohort was made up of 650 to 700 healthy bone marrow donors. At the time of sampling, all cohort members were nominally healthy, though unrecorded immune exposures were likely present. The donor tested CMV seronegative, placing the donor among the 350 or so seronegative members of the cohort. Every donor gave a peripheral blood sample, and the peripheral blood mononuclear cells from that sample were used for TCR beta sequencing. Genomic DNA extraction from the blood cell samples was performed with the Qiagen DNeasy Blood Extraction Kit. CDR1 and CDR2, per the germline V gene, are SNHLY and FYNNEI. Deletion took 5 bases off V and 2 bases off J, with a span of 9 bases between the germline ends. The CDR3 starts with the cysteine, ends with the phenylalanine, and has 13 residues. Here the CDR3 DNA is all that survives: 39 bases in frame from base 1. This clone was seen a handful of times. The antigen it binds to is not known. Base qualities are not provided; no much larger clone lies one nucleotide away.

The sequence joins TRBV2 to TRBJ2-5, with a tentative D gene TRBD1 over 6 matching bases. The source material was PBMCs. The clonotype originates from a man younger than 45 in good health and CMV-seronegative. Read as DNA, the sequence is TGTGCCAGCAGTCAGGACAGACAAGAGACCCAGTACTTC. Its protein reads: CASSQDRQETQYF.